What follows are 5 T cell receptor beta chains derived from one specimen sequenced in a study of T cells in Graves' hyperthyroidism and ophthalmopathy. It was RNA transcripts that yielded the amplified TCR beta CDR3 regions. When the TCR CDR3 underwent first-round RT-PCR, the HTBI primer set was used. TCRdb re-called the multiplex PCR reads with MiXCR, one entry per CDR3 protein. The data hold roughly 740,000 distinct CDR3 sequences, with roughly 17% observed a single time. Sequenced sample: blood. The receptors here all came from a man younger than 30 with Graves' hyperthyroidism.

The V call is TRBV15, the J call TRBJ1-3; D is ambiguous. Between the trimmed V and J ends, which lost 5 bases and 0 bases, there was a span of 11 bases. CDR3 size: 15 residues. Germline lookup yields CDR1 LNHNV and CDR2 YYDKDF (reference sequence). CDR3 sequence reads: CATSEPIDSGNTIYF. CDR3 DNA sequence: TGTGCCACCAGCGAACCCATTGACTCTGGAAACACCATATATTTT.

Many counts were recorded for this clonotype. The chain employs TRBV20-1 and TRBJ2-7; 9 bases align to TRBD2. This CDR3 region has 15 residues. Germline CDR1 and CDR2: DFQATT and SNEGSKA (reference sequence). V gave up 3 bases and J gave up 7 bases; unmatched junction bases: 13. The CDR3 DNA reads TGCAGTGCTAGTGAGGCGGGAGGGCCGTATGGGGAGCAGTACTTC. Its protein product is CSASEAGGPYGEQYF.

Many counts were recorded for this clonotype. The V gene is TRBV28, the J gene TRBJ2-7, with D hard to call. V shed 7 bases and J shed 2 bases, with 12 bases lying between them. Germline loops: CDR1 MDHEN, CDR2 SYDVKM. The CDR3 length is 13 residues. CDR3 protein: CASNDAGAYEQYF. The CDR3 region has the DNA TGTGCCAGCAACGATGCAGGAGCCTACGAGCAGTACTTC. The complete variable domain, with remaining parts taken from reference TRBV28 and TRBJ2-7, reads DVKVTQSSRYLVKRTGEKVFLECVQDMDHENMFWYRQDPGLGLRLIYFSYDVKMKEKGDIPEGYSVSREKKERFSLILESASTNQTSMYLCASNDAGAYEQYFGPGTRLTVT.

CDR3 sequence (DNA): TGCAGTGTTGGTACGGAAGGGACTGAAGCTTTCTTT. This sequence encodes CSVGTEGTEAFF. The rearrangement links TRBV20-1 to TRBJ1-1; no clear D gene. The CDR3 consists of 12 residues. Germline lookup yields CDR1 DFQATT and CDR2 SNEGSKA (reference sequence). V gave up 7 bases and J gave up 5 bases, with 14 bases separating them.

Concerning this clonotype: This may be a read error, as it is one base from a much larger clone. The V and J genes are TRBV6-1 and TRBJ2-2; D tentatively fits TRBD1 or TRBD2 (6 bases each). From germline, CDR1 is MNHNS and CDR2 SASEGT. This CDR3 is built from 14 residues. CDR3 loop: CASRERGRNGGLFF. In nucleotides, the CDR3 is TGTGCCAGCAGGGAAAGGGGGAGGAACGGGGGGCTGTTTTTT.